The 32 T cell receptor beta chains below were found in one sample sequenced in a study of blood T cells in healthy people across ages. Using a J-beta primer mix together with a sample-barcoded 5' primer, a second PCR was run for roughly 6 to 12 cycles. TCRdb processed the 5' RACE reads anew with MiXCR; each CDR3 protein has one entry. The sample holds around 1.5 million distinct CDR3 sequences, around 39% seen once. Sequencing was performed on blood. The receptors derive from a young woman in good health.

This rearrangement joins TRBV20-1 to TRBJ2-3; the D gene is possibly TRBD2 (5 bases). CDR3 length: 12 residues. V lost 6 bases and J 4 bases, leaving 11 bases between the germline ends. Germline values: CDR1 DFQATT, CDR2 SNEGSKA (reference sequence). The CDR3 region is CSATRGPDTQYF. CDR3 nucleotide sequence: TGCAGTGCCACCCGAGGGCCAGATACGCAGTATTTT.

J is TRBJ1-2 and V is TRBV25-1; 8 positions match TRBD1. CDR3 length: 15 residues. CDR1 is MGHDK and CDR2 is SYGVNS in the germline V gene. The V gene end was trimmed by 4 bases and the J gene end by 1 base; junction bases not matched to a gene: 5. CDR3 nucleotide sequence: TGTGCCAGCAGTGGTGGACAGGGTCATAACTATGGCTACACCTTC. It encodes CASSGGQGHNYGYTF.

The rearrangement joins TRBV7-8 to TRBJ2-1, with D perhaps matching TRBD1 or TRBD2 (5 bases each). Germline V lookup: CDR1 SGHVS, CDR2 FQNEAQ. This CDR3 comprises 16 residues. V was pared by 5 bases and J by 5 bases, with 19 bases between. For the CDR3, the DNA is TGTGCCAGCAGCCCTTTCGCAGGGCTAGCTAACAATGAGCAGTTCTTC. Protein sequence: CASSPFAGLANNEQFF.

Comment on this clonotype: One end of the junction does not line up with germline, which may come from a read error. The V call is TRBV6-1, the J call TRBJ2-6, with no clear D. Germline CDR1 and CDR2: MNHNS and SASEGT. This CDR3 spans 16 amino acids. The CDR3 region has the DNA TGTGCCAGCACTGAAATTCTACTCTCTGGGGCCAACGTCCTGACTTTC. Translation gives CASTEILLSGANVLTF.

There are a few counts of this clonotype. The chain has TRBV20-1 and TRBJ1-6; TRBD1 matches at 7 bases. Germline V gene sequence: CDR1 DFQATT, CDR2 SNEGSKA (reference sequence). The CDR3 is 14 amino acids. V gave up 2 bases and J gave up 6 bases; unmatched junction bases: 4. The CDR3 sequence is CSARMGQSNSPLHF. CDR3 nucleotides: TGCAGTGCTAGAATGGGACAGAGTAATTCACCCCTCCACTTT.

V gene TRBV29-1 combines with J gene TRBJ1-5, with D possibly matching TRBD1 (5 bases). Between the trimmed V and J ends, which lost 7 bases and 5 bases, there was a span of 12 bases. The CDR3 is 12 amino acids. Looked up from germline, CDR1 is SQVTM and CDR2 is ANQGSEA. Here the CDR3 reads CSGGGGDQPQHF. The CDR3 nucleotides read TGCAGCGGCGGGGGGGGGGATCAGCCCCAGCATTTT.

V gene TRBV20-1 combines with J gene TRBJ2-1; D may be TRBD1 (6 bases). The V end lost 0 bases, the J end lost 0 bases, and 15 bases lay between the germline ends. CDR1 DFQATT and CDR2 SNEGSKA come from the germline V gene (reference sequence). This CDR3 region has 17 residues. This CDR3 is CSARDRARGGSYNEQFF. The CDR3 coding sequence is TGCAGTGCTAGAGATCGTGCCAGGGGCGGCTCCTACAATGAGCAGTTCTTC.

The chain couples TRBV7-3 to TRBJ1-1; 8 bases match TRBD1. V lost 3 bases to trimming and J lost 12 bases; unmatched junction nucleotides: 6. This CDR3 spans 12 amino acids. Germline CDR1 is SGHTA and CDR2 is FQGTGA. CDR3 nucleotide sequence: TGTGCCAGCAGCTTTACAGGGGGTGCGACTTTCTTT. Protein product: CASSFTGGATFF.

The chain is built from TRBV20-1 and TRBJ2-1, with 7 bases aligning to TRBD2. Looked up from germline, CDR1 is DFQATT and CDR2 is SNEGSKA (reference sequence). There are 16 residues in the CDR3. V trimming: 0 bases; J trimming: 4 bases; junction bases outside the gene matches: 9. CDR3 sequence: CSARDPLRGGYNEQFF. CDR3 nucleotides: TGCAGTGCTAGAGATCCCCTCCGCGGGGGATACAATGAGCAGTTCTTC.

This clonotype was recorded a few times. The rearrangement joins TRBV18 to TRBJ2-7; 9 positions agree with TRBD1. Trimming at V came to 8 bases and at J to 3 bases, leaving 8 bases not matched to a gene. The CDR3 runs 14 residues. Germline V gene lookup returns CDR1 KGHSH and CDR2 LQKENI. CDR3 nucleotides: TGTGCCAGCCGAACCGGGACAGGGAACTACGAGCAGTACTTC. This translates into CASRTGTGNYEQYF.

As for this clonotype: One end of the junction varies from germline; a read error may be responsible. Written as DNA, the CDR3 is TGTGCCAGCAGCATCGAGGGGGGGCGCACTGCGAACACTGAGGCTTTCTTT. Translated, it gives CASSIEGGRTANTEAFF. V gene TRBV7-9 combines with J gene TRBJ1-1, with D perhaps matching TRBD1 (6 bases). This CDR3 has 17 residues. Germline loops: CDR1 SEHNR, CDR2 FQNEAQ (reference sequence).

The chain links TRBV7-9 to TRBJ2-7; no reliable D call. The germline CDR1 and CDR2 sequences are SEHNR and FQNEAQ (reference sequence). Trimming stripped 5 bases from V and 2 bases from J, with 13 bases between. This CDR3 has 14 residues. The DNA for the CDR3 is TGTGCCAGCAGCCGGGCGGTAGGAACCTACGAGCAGTACTTC. It translates to CASSRAVGTYEQYF.

The rearrangement links TRBV5-1 to TRBJ2-5; no firm D call. Germline V gives CDR1 SGHRS, CDR2 YFSETQ. This CDR3 is built from 14 residues. The V and J ends lost 0 bases and 2 bases respectively, with 8 bases between them. The CDR3 region is CASSLAREQETQYF. The CDR3 nucleotides read TGCGCCAGCAGCTTGGCGCGAGAACAAGAGACCCAGTACTTC.

The chain has TRBV24-1 and TRBJ2-5, with 8 nucleotides matching TRBD2. The J call may be incorrect, as the DNA end agrees better with TRBJ2-7. Germline V gene data show CDR1 as KGHDR and CDR2 as SFDVKD. The CDR3 contains 13 residues. The CDR3 coding sequence is TGTGCCACTAGCGAGGCGGGAGGTTACGAGCAGTACTTC. Translated: CATSEAGGYEQYF.

The J gene is TRBJ2-7, the V gene TRBV29-1, with TRBD1 matching over 7 bases. The CDR3 contains 14 residues. Per the germline V gene, CDR1 is SQVTM and CDR2 is ANQGSEA. V shed 4 bases and J 3 bases; nucleotides not matched to a gene: 9. Here the CDR3 reads CSVGPNRGVYEQYF. As DNA, the CDR3 is TGCAGCGTTGGGCCGAACAGGGGAGTCTACGAGCAGTACTTC.

CDR3 DNA sequence: TGCAGTGCTAGAGAGATTCGGTTGGGGGGAATCACCAATCAGCCCCAGCATTTT. It yields the protein CSAREIRLGGITNQPQHF. J is TRBJ1-5 and V is TRBV20-1; possibly TRBD1 for D (5 bases). This CDR3 has 18 residues. Trimming left V 0 bases short and J 3 bases short, with 21 bases between. Germline CDR1 and CDR2: DFQATT and SNEGSKA (reference sequence).

This clonotype was seen only a few times. The chain links TRBV27 to TRBJ2-7; D not certain. V gave up 3 bases and J gave up 5 bases, with 8 bases separating them. Germline V CDR1 and CDR2: MNHEY, SMNVEV (reference sequence). The CDR3 covers 12 residues. CDR3 loop: CASSLDGNEQYF. The CDR3 coding sequence is TGTGCCAGCAGTTTGGATGGGAACGAGCAGTACTTC.

This sequence joins TRBV25-1 and TRBJ2-4, with a tentative D call TRBD2 (6 bases). The J call may be wrong; the DNA end is better matched by TRBJ2-7. The CDR3 sequence is 15 residues long. CDR1 and CDR2 from the germline V gene are MGHDK and SYGVNS. In nucleotides, the CDR3 is TGTGCCAGCAGTGAAACAGTGAGAGGGGAGGACGAGCAGTACTTC. This translates into CASSETVRGEDEQYF.

This chain links TRBV13 with TRBJ2-4; D could derive from TRBD1 or TRBD2 (5 bases each). The DNA end is more similar to TRBJ2-7, so the J call may be wrong. This CDR3 spans 15 amino acids. The V gene's germline CDR1 is PRHDT and CDR2 FYEKMQ (reference sequence). CDR3 nucleotides: TGTGCCAGCAGCTCCCTTCGAGGGGATCCCTACGAGCAGTACTTC. Its translation is CASSSLRGDPYEQYF.

The chain is built from TRBV3-1 and TRBJ2-3; D perhaps matches TRBD2 (6 bases). The CDR3 totals 17 residues. V was shortened by 3 bases and J by 0 bases, with 16 bases between the two germline ends. Germline CDR1 is LGHDT and CDR2 is YNNKEL (reference sequence). The CDR3 reads CASSHGRLVGSTDTQYF. The CDR3 DNA follows: TGTGCCAGCAGCCACGGTCGACTAGTAGGGAGCACAGATACGCAGTATTTT.

The gene calls are TRBV11-2 and TRBJ2-1; TRBD2 matches 8 bases. Germline V gene data show CDR1 as SGHAT and CDR2 as FQNNGV. V was clipped by 6 bases and J by 6 bases; unmatched bases: 7. The CDR3 covers 14 residues. CDR3 bases: TGTGCCAGCAGTGGGACTAGGGGTGGCAATGAGCAGTTCTTC. Its translation is CASSGTRGGNEQFF.

This chain uses TRBV20-1 with TRBJ2-5, with D uncertain. The DNA end favors TRBJ2-4, so the J call may be wrong. The CDR3 covers 19 residues. Germline V gene data show CDR1 as DFQATT and CDR2 as SNEGSKA (reference sequence). The CDR3 is CSARGDTRPGLFAKNIQYF. The DNA of the CDR3 is TGCAGTGCTAGAGGCGACACAAGACCGGGCCTTTTCGCCAAAAACATTCAGTACTTC.

There are a few counts of this clonotype. The chain uses TRBV11-2 and TRBJ2-3; no definite D call. Germline V gene sequence: CDR1 SGHAT, CDR2 FQNNGV. V lost 3 bases and J lost 0, with 10 bases in between. The CDR3 runs to 15 residues. CDR3: CASSFSSTSTDTQYF. CDR3 coding DNA: TGTGCCAGCAGCTTCTCGTCGACGAGCACAGATACGCAGTATTTT.

The chain has TRBV27 and TRBJ1-2; 9 bases map to TRBD1. CDR3 length: 15 amino acids. Germline V lookup: CDR1 MNHEY, CDR2 SMNVEV (reference sequence). V gave up 5 bases and J gave up 5 bases; unmatched junction bases: 9. The CDR3, as DNA: TGTGCCAGCAGTCCTCTAGGGGACAGGGATTATGGCTACACCTTC. Its protein product is CASSPLGDRDYGYTF.

The chain uses TRBV27 and TRBJ1-2; possibly TRBD1 for D (6 bases). In germline, CDR1 is MNHEY, CDR2 SMNVEV (reference sequence). The CDR3 contains 15 residues. The V and J ends lost 5 bases and 4 bases respectively, with 17 bases between them. The CDR3 sequence: CASSLLMGGPYGYTF. In DNA, the CDR3 is TGTGCCAGCAGTCTATTAATGGGGGGCCCCTATGGCTACACCTTC.

This chain connects TRBV11-2 to TRBJ2-7; 8 positions agree with TRBD2. With V trimmed by 6 bases and J by 2 bases, 9 bases remained unmatched. This CDR3 is built from 15 residues. Germline CDR1 SGHAT, CDR2 FQNNGV. The CDR3 here is CASRFTAGAPYEQYF. CDR3 bases: TGTGCCAGCAGATTTACAGCGGGAGCCCCCTACGAGCAGTACTTC.

This chain joins TRBV28 and TRBJ1-5, with a tentative D call TRBD1 (6 bases). Germline-derived CDR1 and CDR2 are MDHEN and SYDVKM. Trimming stripped 4 bases from V and 0 bases from J, with 28 bases between. The CDR3 extends over 21 amino acids. CDR3 bases: TGTGCCAGCAGTTATCTCCCGTATATGGACAGAGAAAAATATAGCAATCAGCCCCAGCATTTT. Amino acids: CASSYLPYMDREKYSNQPQHF.

About this clonotype: The junction differs from germline at one of its ends, possibly a read error. The chain combines TRBV27 with TRBJ2-3, with 8 nucleotides matching TRBD2. Germline assignment: CDR1 MNHEY and CDR2 SMNVEV (reference sequence). The CDR3 is made up of 17 amino acids. The chain's CDR3 is CASSLGGLASVTDTQYF. The DNA for the CDR3 is TGTGCCAGCAGTTTGGGTGGACTAGCATCAGTCACAGATACACAGTATTTT.

The rearrangement uses TRBV29-1 and TRBJ2-7; TRBD2 matches at 8 bases. Germline CDR1 is SQVTM and CDR2 is ANQGSEA. The CDR3 spans 15 residues. Trimming cost V 4 bases and J 6 bases; bases outside gene matches: 14. CDR3 bases: TGCAGCGTTGTACCCGGCCAGCGGGAGATGGGCGAGCAGTACTTC. This translates into CSVVPGQREMGEQYF.

The table lists this clonotype with a few counts. This chain links TRBV20-1 with TRBJ2-1; 8 bases are shared with TRBD1. This CDR3 has 15 amino acids. The ends lost 4 bases at V and 0 bases at J; junction bases unmatched: 5. Germline V lookup: CDR1 DFQATT, CDR2 SNEGSKA (reference sequence). The DNA of the CDR3 is TGCAGTGCTACCGCAGGGGGCGACTCCTACAATGAGCAGTTCTTC. This encodes CSATAGGDSYNEQFF.

A few counts support this clonotype. V usage is TRBV29-1 and J usage is TRBJ2-3; the D gene could be TRBD1 or TRBD2 (5 bases each). The V and J ends lost 4 bases and 1 base respectively, with 12 bases between them. This CDR3 spans 14 amino acids. Germline values: CDR1 SQVTM, CDR2 ANQGSEA. CDR3 in amino acids: CSVGGEEGTDTQYF. CDR3 in DNA: TGCAGCGTTGGAGGGGAAGAGGGCACAGATACGCAGTATTTT.

This clonotype was observed a handful of times. The V and J genes are TRBV9 and TRBJ2-1; D is perhaps TRBD1 or TRBD2 (7 bases each). The CDR3 length is 14 residues. The V gene's germline CDR1 is SGDLS and CDR2 YYNGEE. V was cut by 4 bases and J by 9 bases, with 17 bases left in between. Here the CDR3 reads CASSPRQGGSEQFF. The CDR3 DNA sequence: TGTGCCAGCAGCCCGAGACAGGGAGGGAGTGAGCAGTTCTTC.